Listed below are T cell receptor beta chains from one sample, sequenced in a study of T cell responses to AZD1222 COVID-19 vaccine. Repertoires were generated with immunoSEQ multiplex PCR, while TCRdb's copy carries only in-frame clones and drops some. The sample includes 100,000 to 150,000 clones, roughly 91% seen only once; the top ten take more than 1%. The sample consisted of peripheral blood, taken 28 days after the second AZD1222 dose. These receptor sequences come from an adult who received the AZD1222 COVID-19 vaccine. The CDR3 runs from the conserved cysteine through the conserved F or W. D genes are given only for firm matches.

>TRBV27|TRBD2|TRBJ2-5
CASSFRLAGLQETQYF
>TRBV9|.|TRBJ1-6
CASSGRWGYNSPLHF
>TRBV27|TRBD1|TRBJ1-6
CASSPRDRGFSSYNSPLHF
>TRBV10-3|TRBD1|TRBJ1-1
CAISPTGDTEAFF
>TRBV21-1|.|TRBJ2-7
CARKTGGSYEQYF
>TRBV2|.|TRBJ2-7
CASRDIYEQYF
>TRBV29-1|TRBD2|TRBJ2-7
CSVEGSSGRRYEQYF
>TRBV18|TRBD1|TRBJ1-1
CASSTNAGTANTEAFF
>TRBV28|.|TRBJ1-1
CASKPGNPREAFF
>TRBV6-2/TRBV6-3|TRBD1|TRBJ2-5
CASSYQGAQETQYF
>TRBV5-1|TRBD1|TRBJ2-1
CASSSGTGSYNEQFF
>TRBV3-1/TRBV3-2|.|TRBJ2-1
CASSHLGSEQFF
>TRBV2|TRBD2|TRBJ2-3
CASSDILLAGKTDTQYF
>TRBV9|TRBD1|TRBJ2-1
CASSVTGINNEQFF
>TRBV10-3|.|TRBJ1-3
CAITGTAGNTIYF
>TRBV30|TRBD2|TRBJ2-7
CAWRTRTSGRARSDHEQYF
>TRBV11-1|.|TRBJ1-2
CASSLSGYGYTF
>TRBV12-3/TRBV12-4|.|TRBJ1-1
CASSPQTAVEAFF